The present T cell receptor beta chain was sequenced within a study of blood T cell repertoires in COVID-19 (dated by TCRdb to the early 2020s). In the study overall: Samples covering the acute and convalescent phases of COVID-19 were provided by collaborators in the United States, Italy and Spain. The material from the prospective study consisted of cDNA or gDNA derived from T cells, B-cell-depleted T cells, or PBMCs. Deeply sampled blood TCRbeta repertoires from subjects exposed to, actively infected with, or recovered from COVID-19 were included in the dataset. The repertoires were released in a freely available public database intended as a resource for research on the immune response to SARS-CoV-2. The samples were drawn from two sources: the first 160 participants of the ongoing ImmuneRACE study, and 1,254 subjects contributed by 6 global collaborators. The sample metadata nearly always contained a de-identified subject ID, COVID-19 status, age in years and sex. Where available, HLA class I and class II types were taken from metadata supplied by the sample provider and were not determined by assay-based typing.

Turning to this clone: Its binding antigen is unknown. No base-level quality is on record; no much larger clone is a single base apart.

What the work shows at the level of the full study, not this receptor alone: How much clinical and demographic metadata was included differed by source and by participant, and the metadata was provided uncurated.

Spanning cysteine to phenylalanine, the CDR3 consists of 18 amino acids. Only CDR3 DNA is held: 54 bases, read in frame from base 1. V is pruned by 0 bases and J by 8 bases, leaving 16 bases of the junction without a gene match. CDR1 and CDR2, per the germline V gene (reference sequence), are SGHKS and YYEKEE. The collaborating institutions used their own protocols to collect whole blood in K2EDTA tubes. For TCRbeta analysis, collaborators shipped samples as frozen whole blood, isolated PBMCs, or DNA extracted from either of those sample types. The immunoSEQ Assay, a bias-controlled multiplex PCR, was used to amplify TCRbeta CDR3 regions from genomic DNA. In the paper's pipeline: The number of nucleated cells in each sample was estimated from the amplification of reference gene primers within the assay. To quantify the absolute abundance of each unique TCRbeta CDR3 rearrangement, sequence reads were collapsed and filtered. For each sample, productive Simpson clonality was calculated as the square root of Simpson's diversity index over productive rearrangements. The table comes from immuneACCESS by way of TCRdb, which keeps in-frame sequences with V and J called. Part of the clones is missing from these tables; in studies checked, under half for an unresolved V gene and the rest for unknown reasons. That table supplies the V and J calls and clone size; D and trimming were determined from the DNA. The sample yields about 300,000 clones; approximately 85% were counted once. The biggest ten clones account for approximately 12% of the sample.

The specimen was peripheral blood. This receptor was taken from a human donor in a cohort sampled during active COVID-19. Recombination connected TRBV5-5 to TRBJ2-1; 8 central nucleotides agree with TRBD2. The DNA is TGTGCCAGCAGCTTGGATATTAGCGGGACCCCTCGTAACCATGAGCAGTTCTTC. The encoded protein is CASSLDISGTPRNHEQFF.